The 19 T cell receptor beta chains given below trace back to one sample, sequenced in a study of T cell clones after liver transplantation. Method: immunoSEQ multiplex PCR; TCRdb's copy keeps in-frame clones and lacks some. The top ten clones hold approximately 0.79% of a sample with about 70,000 clones, under 90% of them seen once. This specimen consisted of CD4+ T cells from blood, obtained 12 months after liver transplant. The source is a human patient who received a liver transplant. A subset of T cells may come from the graft donor.

The chain recombines TRBV28 with TRBJ1-1; the D is unclear. CDR1 is MDHEN and CDR2 is SYDVKM in the germline V gene. This CDR3 comprises 16 residues. V was clipped by 2 bases and J by 1 base, with 14 bases between them. The CDR3 coding sequence is TGTGCCAGCAGTTTAGGGGTAGGGAGGAGGAACACTGAAGCTTTCTTT. Translating gives CASSLGVGRRNTEAFF.

The rearrangement joins TRBV5-1 to TRBJ1-1; D is uncertain. V was cut by 1 base and J by 1 base, with 8 bases left in between. Germline V lookup: CDR1 SGHRS, CDR2 YFSETQ. CDR3 length equals 14 residues. Here the CDR3 DNA reads TGCGCCAGCAGCTTGAACGGAGAGAACACTGAAGCTTTCTTT. Translating gives CASSLNGENTEAFF.

This clone was observed once. This sample also contains other DNA sequences that code for the same CDR3. The chain has TRBV28 and TRBJ2-7; D is perhaps TRBD1 or TRBD2 (6 bases each). This CDR3 spans 14 amino acids. V was shortened by 2 bases and J by 2 bases, with 10 bases between the two germline ends. The germline V gene encodes CDR1 MDHEN and CDR2 SYDVKM. The CDR3 loop is CASSLGGLPYEQYF. CDR3 coding DNA: TGTGCCAGCAGTTTAGGGGGGCTCCCCTACGAGCAGTACTTC.

This clone was found once. This rearrangement joins TRBV4-1 to TRBJ2-3; tentative D call: TRBD1 (6 bases). The V gene lost 0 bases and the J gene lost 0 bases, with 13 bases spanning the gap. Germline values: CDR1 MGHRA, CDR2 YSYEKL. This CDR3 region has 17 residues. CDR3: CASSQERQGLSTDTQYF. In nucleotides, the CDR3 is TGCGCCAGCAGCCAAGAGAGGCAGGGGCTTAGCACAGATACGCAGTATTTT.

J is TRBJ1-5 and V is TRBV15; no clear D gene. This CDR3 is 17 amino acids long. With 0 bases removed from V and 0 bases from J, the gap between germline ends came to 12 bases. The germline CDR1 and CDR2 sequences are LNHNV and YYDKDF (reference sequence). The CDR3 reads CATSRDSGLVSNQPQHF. CDR3 DNA sequence: TGTGCCACCAGCAGAGATAGTGGGCTGGTTAGCAATCAGCCCCAGCATTTT.

This clone was detected once. V is TRBV5-1 and J is TRBJ2-2; 8 bases are shared with TRBD2. Losses at the gene ends were 4 bases for V and 1 base for J; bases not matched to a gene: 6. Germline V CDR1 and CDR2: SGHRS, YFSETQ. This CDR3 is 16 amino acids long. The CDR3 sequence: CASSPIGTRNTGELFF. The CDR3, as DNA: TGCGCCAGCAGCCCCATCGGGACTAGGAACACCGGGGAGCTGTTTTTT. Together with reference TRBV5-1 and TRBJ2-2, the CDR3 gives the full variable domain: KAGVTQTPRYLIKTRGQQVTLSCSPISGHRSVSWYQQTPGQGLQFLFEYFSETQRNKGNFPGRFSGRQFSNSRSEMNVSTLELGDSALYLCASSPIGTRNTGELFFGEGSRLTVL.

This clone was seen more than once but under ten times. The CDR3 loop is CASSELAENQPQHF. CDR3 bases: TGTGCCAGCAGTGAATTGGCAGAAAATCAGCCCCAGCATTTT. The chain is built from TRBV2 and TRBJ1-5, with D uncertain. V gave up 2 bases and J gave up 4 bases, with 9 bases separating them. CDR1 SNHLY and CDR2 FYNNEI come from the germline V gene. The length of the CDR3 is 14 residues.

This clone has only one observation. The chain uses TRBV7-2 and TRBJ1-5; tentative D call: TRBD1 (5 bases). The V end was cut by 2 bases, the J end by 11 bases, with 22 bases between. Germline-derived CDR1 and CDR2 are SGHTA and FQGNSA. The CDR3 is 16 residues long. The DNA of the CDR3 is TGTGCCAGCAGCTTATTAAGGAGCTCGGGGGTCCCGGCCCAGCATTTT. Protein sequence: CASSLLRSSGVPAQHF.

The chain joins TRBV28 to TRBJ2-7; no clear D. This CDR3 has 10 amino acids. Between the trimmed V and J ends, which lost 8 bases and 3 bases, there was a span of 5 bases. Germline CDR1 is MDHEN and CDR2 is SYDVKM. Here the CDR3 DNA reads TGTGCCAGCGGCGTCTACGAGCAGTACTTC. Its protein is CASGVYEQYF.

The J gene is TRBJ2-5, the V gene TRBV7-3; 7 positions agree with TRBD1. With V trimmed by 1 base and J by 4 bases, 9 bases remained unmatched. This CDR3 spans 16 amino acids. Germline V gene sequence: CDR1 SGHTA, CDR2 FQGTGA. CDR3: CASSLKRRTGGETQYF. DNA for the CDR3: TGTGCCAGCAGCTTAAAGAGACGGACAGGAGGAGAGACCCAGTACTTC.

The J gene is TRBJ2-3, the V gene TRBV29-1; 7 bases agree with TRBD2. The CDR3 sequence is 11 residues long. J was trimmed by 3 bases and V by 6 bases; bases with no gene match: 0. The germline V gene encodes CDR1 SQVTM and CDR2 ANQGSEA. The CDR3 sequence: CSVGGTDTQYF. Here the CDR3 DNA reads TGCAGCGTGGGGGGGACAGATACGCAGTATTTT.

This chain joins TRBV7-9 and TRBJ2-5; D is uncertain. From germline, CDR1 is SEHNR and CDR2 FQNEAQ (reference sequence). This CDR3 has 12 amino acids. V lost 6 bases and J 5 bases, leaving 10 bases between the germline ends. The CDR3 nucleotides are TGTGCCAGCAGTCTAACTCGGGAGACCCAGTACTTC. This encodes CASSLTRETQYF.

Only one count was recorded for this clone. The V gene is TRBV9, the J gene TRBJ2-4; D not resolved. CDR3 size: 15 residues. The ends were cut back, 4 bases at V and 5 bases at J, with 16 bases in the middle. Germline-derived CDR1 and CDR2 are SGDLS and YYNGEE. The CDR3 DNA follows: TGTGCCAGCAGCCTCAGTCCGGAGTGGGAAAACATTCAGTACTTC. Protein product: CASSLSPEWENIQYF.

The DNA of the CDR3 is TGTGCCAGCAGTTGGGGTGACACTGAAGCTTTCTTT. Its protein is CASSWGDTEAFF. The rearrangement uses TRBV14 and TRBJ1-1; D is undetermined. From germline, CDR1 is SGHDN and CDR2 FVKESK. V dropped 6 bases and J dropped 3 bases, with 8 bases sitting between them. The CDR3 contains 12 residues.

The V call is TRBV19, the J call TRBJ1-1, with D hard to call. Germline loops: CDR1 LNHDA, CDR2 SQIVND (reference sequence). V was cut by 1 base and J by 5 bases, with 11 bases left in between. The CDR3 has 14 residues. The CDR3 region is CASSIVGPMTEAFF. For the CDR3, the DNA is TGTGCCAGTAGTATAGTAGGTCCCATGACTGAAGCTTTCTTT.

The V and J genes are TRBV19 and TRBJ1-5; D gene unclear. Germline V gives CDR1 LNHDA, CDR2 SQIVND (reference sequence). The CDR3 extends over 16 amino acids. The ends were cut back, 7 bases at V and 6 bases at J, with 22 bases in the middle. CDR3 bases: TGTGCCAGTATTATTACCTCGGGGTCGTCGGGTCAGCCCCAGCATTTT. It translates to CASIITSGSSGQPQHF.

The chain recombines TRBV28 with TRBJ2-2; a weak D match, TRBD2 (6 bases). Germline values: CDR1 MDHEN, CDR2 SYDVKM. V lost 2 bases to trimming and J lost 1 base, with 11 bases between them. The CDR3 sequence is 16 residues long. For the CDR3, the DNA is TGTGCCAGCAGTTTAGGTGCGGGATGGAACACCGGGGAGCTGTTTTTT. Translated: CASSLGAGWNTGELFF.

The chain links TRBV10-3 to TRBJ2-7; TRBD2 matches 11 bases. The CDR3 covers 13 residues. Germline V gene lookup returns CDR1 ENHRY and CDR2 SYGVKD. J lost 3 bases, V lost 10 bases, and 5 bases had no gene match. The chain's CDR3 is CASGLAGLYEQYF. The CDR3 nucleotides are TGTGCCAGCGGACTAGCGGGTCTCTACGAGCAGTACTTC.

The chain has TRBV2 and TRBJ1-6; D is ambiguous. Deletions cut 3 bases from V and 6 bases from J, with 9 bases between. Germline V CDR1 and CDR2: SNHLY, FYNNEI. This CDR3 is built from 14 residues. The CDR3: CASSERPFNSPLHF. CDR3 nucleotides: TGTGCCAGCAGTGAGAGACCGTTTAATTCACCCCTCCACTTT.